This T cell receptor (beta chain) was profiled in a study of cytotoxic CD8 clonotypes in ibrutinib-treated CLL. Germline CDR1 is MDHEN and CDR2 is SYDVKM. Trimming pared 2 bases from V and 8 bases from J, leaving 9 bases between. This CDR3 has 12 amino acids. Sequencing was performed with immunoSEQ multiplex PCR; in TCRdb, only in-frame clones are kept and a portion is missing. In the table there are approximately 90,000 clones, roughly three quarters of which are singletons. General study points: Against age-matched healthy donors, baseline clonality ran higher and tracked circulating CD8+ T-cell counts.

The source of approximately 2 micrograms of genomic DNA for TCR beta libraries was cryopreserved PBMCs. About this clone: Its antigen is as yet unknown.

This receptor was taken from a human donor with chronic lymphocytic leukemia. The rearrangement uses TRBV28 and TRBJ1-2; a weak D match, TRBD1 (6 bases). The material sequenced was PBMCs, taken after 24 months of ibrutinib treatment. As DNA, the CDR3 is TGTGCCAGCAGTTTACGGGGGCAGGGCTACACCTTC. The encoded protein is CASSLRGQGYTF.